The 8 T cell receptor delta chains presented below share a single source sample, sequenced in a study of gamma-delta T cells after stem cell transplantation. TCRdb re-processed the RT-PCR reads using CATT. Among more than 2,000 delta-chain clones listed, around a third were seen once. The specimen sequenced was gamma-delta T cells. These receptors were taken from a human donor. It is not recorded whose cells these are; they may come from a transplant donor.

This clone was picked up a small number of times. Relative to the germline gene, one junction end is altered; a read error may explain this. This chain uses TRDV2 with TRDJ1; 10 nucleotides line up with TRDD3. There are 17 residues in the CDR3. Germline CDR1 and CDR2: GEAIGNYY and EKD. CDR3 residues: CASDPLLGDSETDKLIF. CDR3 in DNA: TGTGCCTCTGACCCCCTACTGGGGGATTCCGAAACCGATAAACTCATCTTT.

This sequence joins TRDV2 and TRDJ1, with 8 bases aligning to TRDD3. Germline CDR1 and CDR2: GEAIGNYY and EKD. The CDR3 contains 20 residues. The V segment lost 0 bases and the J segment 1 base; nucleotides outside the gene matches: 18. CDR3 protein: CACDTYWGPTSAGSTDKLIF. CDR3 nucleotide sequence: TGTGCCTGTGACACCTACTGGGGGCCTACCTCGGCAGGTAGCACCGATAAACTCATCTTT.

This clone was seen only a few times. A far larger clone is off by one base, so a read error is likely. The chain is built from TRDV2 and TRDJ1; 8 bases are a match to TRDD3. Germline assignment: CDR1 GEAIGNYY and CDR2 EKD. The CDR3 sequence is 19 residues long. The CDR3 spells CACGTVERTGGTYTDKLIF. The CDR3, as DNA: TGTGCCTGTGGCACCGTTGAGAGGACTGGGGGTACGTACACCGATAAACTCATCTTT.

This clone appeared a few times. The chain combines TRDV2 with TRDJ1; 8 positions agree with TRDD3. The V segment lost 0 bases and the J segment 7 bases; nucleotides outside the gene matches: 9. Germline V CDR1 and CDR2: GEAIGNYY, EKD. This CDR3 region has 15 residues. The CDR3 DNA reads TGTGCCTGTGACACCATCATGGGGGATGTCGGTAAACTCATCTTT. As protein: CACDTIMGDVGKLIF.

Judged by abundance, this clone is medium-sized. The V and J genes are TRDV2 and TRDJ1; 8 bases map to TRDD3. The CDR3 has 19 amino acids. The trim removed 1 base at V and 0 bases at J, leaving 15 bases unmatched. The germline V gene has CDR1 GEAIGNYY and CDR2 EKD. This CDR3 is CACDTLLAGGPLYTDKLIF. The CDR3 DNA is TGTGCCTGTGACACTTTATTAGCTGGGGGACCTCTCTACACCGATAAACTCATCTTT.

V usage is TRDV1 and J usage is TRDJ2; 9 bases align to TRDD3. V was clipped by 5 bases and J by 4 bases; unmatched bases: 14. The CDR3 sequence is 18 residues long. The germline CDR1 and CDR2 sequences are TSWWSYY and QGS. Written as DNA, the CDR3 is TGTGCTCTTGGGCCTCCCGTCTGGGGGATGGTTTCGACAGCACAACTCTTCTTT. Encoded protein: CALGPPVWGMVSTAQLFF.

In nucleotides, the CDR3 is TGTGCTCTTGGGGGTACCTTCCTGACGTACTGGGGGACTTCAGGCCACACCGATAAACTCATCTTT. Translated, it gives CALGGTFLTYWGTSGHTDKLIF. This chain links TRDV1 with TRDJ1; TRDD3 agrees at 9 bases. The length of the CDR3 is 22 residues. Germline assignment: CDR1 TSWWSYY and CDR2 QGS. The junction had 24 bases not matched to a gene; V was cut back by 4 bases and J by 0 bases.

Details on this clone: At one boundary the junction diverges from the germline segment, which might be a read error. The chain joins TRDV1 to TRDJ1; D could derive from TRDD2 or TRDD3 (5 bases each). CDR1 and CDR2 from the germline V gene are TSWWSYY and QGS. This CDR3 is built from 21 residues. The CDR3 nucleotides read TGTGCTCTTTGGGAACTTAGTTTTTCCTCTCCGGGGGGGCCGGACACCGATAAACTCATCTTT. This gives the protein CALWELSFSSPGGPDTDKLIF.